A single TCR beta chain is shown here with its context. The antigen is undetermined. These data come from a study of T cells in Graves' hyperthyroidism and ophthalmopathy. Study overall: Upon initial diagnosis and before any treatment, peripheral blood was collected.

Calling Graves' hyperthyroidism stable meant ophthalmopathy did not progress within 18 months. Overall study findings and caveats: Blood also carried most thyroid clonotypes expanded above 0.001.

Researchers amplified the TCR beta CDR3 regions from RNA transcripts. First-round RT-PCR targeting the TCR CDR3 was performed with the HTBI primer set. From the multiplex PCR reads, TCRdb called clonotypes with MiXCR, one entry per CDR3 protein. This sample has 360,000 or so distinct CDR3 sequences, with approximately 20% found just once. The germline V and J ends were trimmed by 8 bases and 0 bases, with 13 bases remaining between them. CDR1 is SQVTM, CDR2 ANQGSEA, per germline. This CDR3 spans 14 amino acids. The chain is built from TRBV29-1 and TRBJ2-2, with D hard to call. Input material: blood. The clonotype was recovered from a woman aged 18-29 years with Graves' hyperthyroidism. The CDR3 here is CSFVGQANTGELFF. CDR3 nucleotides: TGCAGCTTTGTAGGCCAGGCGAACACCGGGGAGCTGTTTTTT.